Described below is a single T cell receptor (beta chain) sequence and its context. The antigen it recognizes is unknown. It has no much larger one-base neighbor in the sample; base qualities were not kept. Per the publication, the treatment or condition label means: in vitro stimulation with specific CMV peptide epitopes to enrich CMV-specific T cells. The reads were generated on an Illumina HiSeq 1500. The public sequencing data were trimmed at Q25 with fastp and processed into clonotypes with MiXCR by TCRdb, which kept only in-frame beta chains. Rows are combined by CDR3 protein, so each entry shows the most common genes and DNA. This sample has approximately 1,000,000 distinct CDR3 sequences in its table, and 25% to 40% of those were observed once. In total, the top ten clones hold roughly an eighth of the sample. The germline ends are 14 bases apart after V is trimmed by 2 bases and J by 6 bases. Including the terminal cysteine and phenylalanine, the CDR3 comprises 15 residues. The CDR3 DNA has 45 bases and is translated from base 1. CDR1 and CDR2 are drawn from the germline V gene: MGHRA, YSYEKL.

This record belongs to a study of T cell repertoires in cytomegalovirus infection (dated by TCRdb to between 2018 and 2021). Regarding the complete study: Alongside well-studied HLA-B-restricted epitopes, the peptide stimulations were aimed at recently identified HLA-C-restricted CMV epitopes, whose presentation resists viral immunomodulation. Donor HLA type was relevant to the analysis, because carriage of CMV infection together with the matching HLA type was indicated by public TCR beta signatures.

Overall study outcomes, separate from this receptor: In both this cohort and an independent roughly 330-donor cohort, the cumulative frequency of public TCR beta family members distinguished carriers of CMV infection plus the relevant HLA type. The ex vivo response was dominated by HLA-C-restricted CMV-specific TCR beta clonotypes, which also provided the single most frequent clonotype in two of eight donors.

Sample: cultured CD8+ T cells from PBMCs, taken from culture after CMV antigen stimulation. The receptor was derived from a human donor in good health (CMV status not recorded). Some clones in this sample may be carry-over from other donors' samples. The chain joins TRBV4-1 to TRBJ2-1; the D segment cannot be called with confidence. The CDR3 region reads CASSQSPVSSNEQFF. In nucleotides, the sequence is TGCGCCAGCAGCCAATCTCCCGTTTCTAGCAATGAGCAGTTCTTC.